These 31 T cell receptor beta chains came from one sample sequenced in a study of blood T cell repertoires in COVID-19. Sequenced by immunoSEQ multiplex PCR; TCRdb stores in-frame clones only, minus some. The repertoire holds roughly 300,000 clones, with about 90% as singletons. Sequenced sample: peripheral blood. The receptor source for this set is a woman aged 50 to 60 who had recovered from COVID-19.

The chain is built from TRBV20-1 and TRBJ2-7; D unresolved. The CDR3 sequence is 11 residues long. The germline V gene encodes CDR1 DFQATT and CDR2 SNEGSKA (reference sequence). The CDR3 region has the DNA TGCAGCCCGGAGAATCCCTACGAGCAGTACTTC. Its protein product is CSPENPYEQYF.

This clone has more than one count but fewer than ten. CDR3 residues: CSVSTDEETQYF. CDR3 nucleotide sequence: TGCAGCGTATCGACTGATGAAGAGACCCAGTACTTC. The rearrangement uses TRBV29-1 and TRBJ2-5; D not certain. The CDR3 sequence is 12 residues long. CDR1 is SQVTM, CDR2 ANQGSEA, per germline. Trimming pared 6 bases from V and 3 bases from J, leaving 11 bases between.

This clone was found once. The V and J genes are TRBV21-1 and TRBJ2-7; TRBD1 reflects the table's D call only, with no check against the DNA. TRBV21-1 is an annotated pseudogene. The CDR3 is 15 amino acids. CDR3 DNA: TGTGCCAGCAGCCCTCCGGGACAGGGGCAATACGAGCAGTACTTC. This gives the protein CASSPPGQGQYEQYF.

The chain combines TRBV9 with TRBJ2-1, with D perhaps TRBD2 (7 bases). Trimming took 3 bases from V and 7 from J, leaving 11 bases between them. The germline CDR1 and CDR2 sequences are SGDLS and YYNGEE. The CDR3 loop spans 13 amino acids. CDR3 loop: CASSAEGGNEQFF. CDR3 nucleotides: TGTGCCAGCAGCGCCGAGGGGGGGAATGAGCAGTTCTTC.

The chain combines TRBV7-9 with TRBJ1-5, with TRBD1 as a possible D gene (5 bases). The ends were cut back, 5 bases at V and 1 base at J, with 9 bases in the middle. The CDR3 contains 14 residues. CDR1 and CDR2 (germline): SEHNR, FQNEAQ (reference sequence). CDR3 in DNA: TGTGCCAGCAGCGGGGACTTGAGCAATCAGCCCCAGCATTTT. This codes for CASSGDLSNQPQHF.

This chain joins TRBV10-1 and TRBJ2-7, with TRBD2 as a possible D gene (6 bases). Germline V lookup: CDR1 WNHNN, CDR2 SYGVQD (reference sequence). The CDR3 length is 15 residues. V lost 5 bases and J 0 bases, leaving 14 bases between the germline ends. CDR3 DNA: TGCGCCAGCAGTACAGACCGGGACTTCTCCTACGAGCAGTACTTC. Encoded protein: CASSTDRDFSYEQYF.

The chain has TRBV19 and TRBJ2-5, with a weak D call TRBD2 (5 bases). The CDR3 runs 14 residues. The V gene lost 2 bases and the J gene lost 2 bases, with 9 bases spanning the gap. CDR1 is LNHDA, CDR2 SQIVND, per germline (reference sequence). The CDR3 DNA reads TGTGCCAGTAGTATAAACCGGGGACAAGAGACCCAGTACTTC. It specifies CASSINRGQETQYF. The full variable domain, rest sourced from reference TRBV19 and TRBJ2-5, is DGGITQSPKYLFRKEGQNVTLSCEQNLNHDAMYWYRQDPGQGLRLIYYSQIVNDFQKGDIAEGYSVSREKKESFPLTVTSAQKNPTAFYLCASSINRGQETQYFGPGTRLLVL.

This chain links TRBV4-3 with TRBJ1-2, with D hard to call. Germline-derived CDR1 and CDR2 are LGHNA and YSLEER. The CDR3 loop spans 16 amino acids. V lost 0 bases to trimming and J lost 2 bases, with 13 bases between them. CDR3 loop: CASSQEWRAQNYGYTF. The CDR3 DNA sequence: TGCGCCAGCAGCCAAGAATGGAGGGCACAAAACTATGGCTACACCTTC.

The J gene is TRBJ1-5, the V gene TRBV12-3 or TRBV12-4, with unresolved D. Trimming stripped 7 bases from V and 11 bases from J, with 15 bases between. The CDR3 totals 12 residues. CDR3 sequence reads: CASNRADGAQHF. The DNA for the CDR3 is TGTGCCAGCAATAGGGCGGACGGGGCCCAGCATTTT.

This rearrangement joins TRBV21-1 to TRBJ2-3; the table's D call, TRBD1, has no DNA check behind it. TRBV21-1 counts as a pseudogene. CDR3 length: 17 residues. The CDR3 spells CASSKVRGDRITDTQYF. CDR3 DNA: TGTGCCAGCAGCAAAGTTCGGGGGGACAGGATCACAGATACGCAGTATTTT.

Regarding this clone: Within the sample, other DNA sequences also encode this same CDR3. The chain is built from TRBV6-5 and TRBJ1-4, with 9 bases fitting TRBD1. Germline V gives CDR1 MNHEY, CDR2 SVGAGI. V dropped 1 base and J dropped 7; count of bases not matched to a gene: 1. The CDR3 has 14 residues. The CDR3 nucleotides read TGTGCCAGCAGTTACTTGACAGGGGGTGAAAAACTGTTTTTT. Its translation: CASSYLTGGEKLFF.

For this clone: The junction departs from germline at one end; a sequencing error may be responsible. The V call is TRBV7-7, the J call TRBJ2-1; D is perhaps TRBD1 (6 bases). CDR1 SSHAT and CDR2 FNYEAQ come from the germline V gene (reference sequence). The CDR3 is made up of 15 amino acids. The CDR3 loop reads CASSPDSFSGNEQFF. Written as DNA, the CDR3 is TGTGCTAGCAGCCCGGACAGCTTTTCAGGGAATGAGCAGTTCTTC.

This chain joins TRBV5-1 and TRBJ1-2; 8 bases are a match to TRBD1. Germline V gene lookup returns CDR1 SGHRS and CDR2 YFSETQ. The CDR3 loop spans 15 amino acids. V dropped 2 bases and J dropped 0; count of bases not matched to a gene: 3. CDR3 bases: TGCGCCAGCAGCTTTGGACAGGGAGCTAACTATGGCTACACCTTC. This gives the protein CASSFGQGANYGYTF.

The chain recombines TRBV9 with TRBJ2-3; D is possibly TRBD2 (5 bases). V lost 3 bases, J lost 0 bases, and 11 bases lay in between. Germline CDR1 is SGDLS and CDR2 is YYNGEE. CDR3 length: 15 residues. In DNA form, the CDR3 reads TGTGCCAGCAGCGCAAGCGGCCTTAGCACAGATACGCAGTATTTT. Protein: CASSASGLSTDTQYF.

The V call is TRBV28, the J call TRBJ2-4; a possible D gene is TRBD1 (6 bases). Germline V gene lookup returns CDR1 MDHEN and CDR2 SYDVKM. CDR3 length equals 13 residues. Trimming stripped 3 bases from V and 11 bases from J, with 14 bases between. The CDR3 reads CASSLGIDRLQYF. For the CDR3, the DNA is TGTGCCAGCAGTTTGGGAATCGACAGGCTTCAGTACTTC. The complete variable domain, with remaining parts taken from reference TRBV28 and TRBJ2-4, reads DVKVTQSSRYLVKRTGEKVFLECVQDMDHENMFWYRQDPGLGLRLIYFSYDVKMKEKGDIPEGYSVSREKKERFSLILESASTNQTSMYLCASSLGIDRLQYFGAGTRLSVL.

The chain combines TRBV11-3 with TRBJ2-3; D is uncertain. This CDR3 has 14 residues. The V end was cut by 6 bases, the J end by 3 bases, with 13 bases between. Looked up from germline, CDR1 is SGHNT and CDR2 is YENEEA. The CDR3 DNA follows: TGTGCCAGCAGTACGAATGCGAGGACAGATACGCAGTATTTT. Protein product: CASSTNARTDTQYF.

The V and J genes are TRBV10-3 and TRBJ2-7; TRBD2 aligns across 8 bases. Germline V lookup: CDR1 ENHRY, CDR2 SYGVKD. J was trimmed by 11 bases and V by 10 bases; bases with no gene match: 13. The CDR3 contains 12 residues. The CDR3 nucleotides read TGTGCCACTGGGGGGTCGGGAGGGTCCAAGTACTTC. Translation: CATGGSGGSKYF.

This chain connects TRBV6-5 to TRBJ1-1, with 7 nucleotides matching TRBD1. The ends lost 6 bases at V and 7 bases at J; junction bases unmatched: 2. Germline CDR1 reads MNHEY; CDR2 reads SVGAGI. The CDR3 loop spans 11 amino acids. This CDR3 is CASRRTGEAFF. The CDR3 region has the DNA TGTGCCAGCAGACGGACAGGTGAAGCTTTCTTT.

CDR3 bases: TGTGCCATCAGGGGGACAGGCAACACCGGGGAGCTGTTTTTT. It specifies CAIRGTGNTGELFF. The chain carries TRBV10-3 and TRBJ2-2, with 8 bases lining up with TRBD1. The CDR3 is made up of 14 amino acids. V dropped 6 bases and J dropped 2; count of bases not matched to a gene: 2. Germline-derived CDR1 and CDR2 are ENHRY and SYGVKD.

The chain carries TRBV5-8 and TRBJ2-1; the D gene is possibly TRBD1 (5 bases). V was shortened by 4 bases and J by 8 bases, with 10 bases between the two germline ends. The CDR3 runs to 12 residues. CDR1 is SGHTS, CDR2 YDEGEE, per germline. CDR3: CASSTGRDEQFF. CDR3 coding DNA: TGTGCCAGCAGCACCGGCAGGGATGAGCAGTTCTTC. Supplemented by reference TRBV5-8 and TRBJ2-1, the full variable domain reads EAGVTQSPTHLIKTRGQQATLRCSPISGHTSVYWYQQALGLGLQFLLWYDEGEERNRGNFPPRFSGRQFPNYSSELNVNALELEDSALYLCASSTGRDEQFFGPGTRLTVL.

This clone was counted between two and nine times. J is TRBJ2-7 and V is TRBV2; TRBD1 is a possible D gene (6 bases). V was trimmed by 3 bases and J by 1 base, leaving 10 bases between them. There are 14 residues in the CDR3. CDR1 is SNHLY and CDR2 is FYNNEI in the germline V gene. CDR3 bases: TGTGCCAGCAGTGAGCGGACAGCTTCCTACGAGCAGTACTTC. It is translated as CASSERTASYEQYF.

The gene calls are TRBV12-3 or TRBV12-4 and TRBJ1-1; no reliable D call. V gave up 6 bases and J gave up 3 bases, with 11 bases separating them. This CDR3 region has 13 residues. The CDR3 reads CASRLPRYTEAFF. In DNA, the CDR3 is TGTGCCAGCAGGCTCCCGAGGTACACTGAAGCTTTCTTT.

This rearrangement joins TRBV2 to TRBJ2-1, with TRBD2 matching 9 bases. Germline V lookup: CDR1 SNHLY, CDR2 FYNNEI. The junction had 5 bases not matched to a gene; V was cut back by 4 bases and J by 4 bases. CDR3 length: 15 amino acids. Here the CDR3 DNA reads TGTGCCAGCAGTGGCGGGAGGGCCTCGTACAATGAGCAGTTCTTC. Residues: CASSGGRASYNEQFF. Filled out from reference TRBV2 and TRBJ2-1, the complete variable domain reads EPEVTQTPSHQVTQMGQEVILRCVPISNHLYFYWYRQILGQKVEFLVSFYNNEISEKSEIFDDQFSVERPDGSNFTLKIRSTKLEDSAMYFCASSGGRASYNEQFFGPGTRLTVL.

This CDR3 reads CASSDRTYEQYF. CDR3 coding DNA: TGTGCCAGCAGTGACCGTACCTACGAGCAGTACTTC. The chain carries TRBV25-1 and TRBJ2-7, with no clear D. The CDR3 sequence is 12 residues long. Germline V gene data show CDR1 as MGHDK and CDR2 as SYGVNS. V lost 3 bases and J lost 2, with 5 bases in between.

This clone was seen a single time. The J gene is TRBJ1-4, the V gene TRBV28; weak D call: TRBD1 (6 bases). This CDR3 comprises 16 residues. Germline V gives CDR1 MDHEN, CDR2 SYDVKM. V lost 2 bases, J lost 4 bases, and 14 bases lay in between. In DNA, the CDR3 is TGTGCCAGCAGTTTAGGTGGGGGACATGTTAATGAAAAACTGTTTTTT. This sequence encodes CASSLGGGHVNEKLFF. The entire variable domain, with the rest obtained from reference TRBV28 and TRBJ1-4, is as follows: DVKVTQSSRYLVKRTGEKVFLECVQDMDHENMFWYRQDPGLGLRLIYFSYDVKMKEKGDIPEGYSVSREKKERFSLILESASTNQTSMYLCASSLGGGHVNEKLFFGSGTQLSVL.

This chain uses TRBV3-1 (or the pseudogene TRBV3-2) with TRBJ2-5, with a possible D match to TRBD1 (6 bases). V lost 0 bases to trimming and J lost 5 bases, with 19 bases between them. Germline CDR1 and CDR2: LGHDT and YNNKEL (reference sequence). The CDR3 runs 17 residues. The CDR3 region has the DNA TGTGCCAGCAGCCAAGATTTAGTGGGGGCCTTAGGGGAGACCCAGTACTTC. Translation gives CASSQDLVGALGETQYF.

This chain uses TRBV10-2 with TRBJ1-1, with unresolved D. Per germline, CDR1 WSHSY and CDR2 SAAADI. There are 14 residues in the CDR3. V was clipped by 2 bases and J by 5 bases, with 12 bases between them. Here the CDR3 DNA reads TGCGCCAGCAGTGAGATTCTAACGGGAACTGAAGCTTTCTTT. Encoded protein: CASSEILTGTEAFF.

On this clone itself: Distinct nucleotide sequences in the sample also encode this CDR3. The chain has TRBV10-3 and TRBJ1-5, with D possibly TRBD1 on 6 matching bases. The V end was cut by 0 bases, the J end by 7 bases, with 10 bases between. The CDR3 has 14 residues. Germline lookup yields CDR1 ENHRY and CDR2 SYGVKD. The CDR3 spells CAISESKGDQPQHF. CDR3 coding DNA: TGTGCCATCAGTGAGTCGAAGGGGGACCAGCCCCAGCATTTT.

The CDR3 DNA reads as TGTGCCAGCAGTTTAACAGGGCCCTACGAGCAGTACTTC. Protein sequence: CASSLTGPYEQYF. This chain joins TRBV28 and TRBJ2-7; possible D gene TRBD1, 6 bases. This CDR3 region has 13 residues. Trimming removed 2 bases from V and 2 bases from J, with 7 bases in between. Germline V gene lookup returns CDR1 MDHEN and CDR2 SYDVKM.

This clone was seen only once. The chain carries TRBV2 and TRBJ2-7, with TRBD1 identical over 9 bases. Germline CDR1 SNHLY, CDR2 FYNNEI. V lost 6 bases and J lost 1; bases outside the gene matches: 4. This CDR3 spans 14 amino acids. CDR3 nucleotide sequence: TGTGCCAGCAGGGCCGGGACAGGGTCCTACGAGCAGTACTTC. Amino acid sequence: CASRAGTGSYEQYF.

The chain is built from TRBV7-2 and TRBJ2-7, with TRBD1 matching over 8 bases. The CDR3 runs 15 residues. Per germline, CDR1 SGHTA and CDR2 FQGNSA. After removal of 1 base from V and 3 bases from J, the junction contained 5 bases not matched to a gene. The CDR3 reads CASSLVAGGLYEQYF. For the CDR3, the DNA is TGTGCCAGCAGCTTAGTGGCAGGGGGCCTCTACGAGCAGTACTTC.